This T cell receptor beta chain was sequenced in a study of blood T cells in healthy people across ages. Study-level information: Capture by template switching was about one barcoded beta molecule per two T cells. General study results and limits: Whereas aged donors had fewer naive CD4+ cells, long-lived donors had more of them and higher diversity.

This clonotype was seen a handful of times. Its specificity is not known. Using a J-beta primer mix together with a sample-barcoded 5' primer, a second PCR was run for roughly 6 to 11 cycles. TCRdb reprocessed the 5' RACE reads via MiXCR and lists one record per CDR3 protein. Altogether more than 1,400,000 distinct CDR3 sequences are present, roughly 45% being singletons, with the ten largest covering 7.9%. V was cut by 7 bases and J by 10 bases, with 15 bases left in between. The CDR3 extends over 12 amino acids. Germline V gene sequence: CDR1 MNHEY, CDR2 SMNVEV (reference sequence). Approximately 9 milliliters of peripheral blood were drawn from each donor into EDTA-treated tubes. RNA extraction gave at least 5 micrograms of total RNA per sample.

This TCR derives from a woman aged 18-35 years in good health. The sample consisted of blood. The chain couples TRBV27 to TRBJ2-3; D might be TRBD2 (6 bases). Written as DNA, the CDR3 is TGTGCCAGCACGACCCCAGGGAGGCCGCAGTATTTT. Protein sequence: CASTTPGRPQYF.